This T cell receptor beta chain was identified during a study of early stage breast cancer tumors. TCRdb's copy holds only in-frame clones and misses some; the assay was immunoSEQ multiplex PCR. The table lists some 11,000 clones, about two thirds of them singletons, with 20% to 25% in the top ten. J lost 0 bases, V lost 4 bases, and 3 bases had no gene match. In germline, CDR1 is SGHAT, CDR2 FQNNGV. This CDR3 contains 15 residues. The sequenced sample was breast tumor tissue. The TCR originated in a person in their 40s with breast cancer. V is TRBV11-2 and J is TRBJ1-3; 7 bases match TRBD1. CDR3 sequence: CASSSYRGSGNTIYF. The CDR3 coding sequence is TGTGCCAGCAGCTCTTACAGGGGCTCTGGAAACACCATATATTTT.